Listed here is a single T cell receptor (beta chain). These data are taken from a study of T cell responses to AZD1222 COVID-19 vaccine. This table comes from immunoSEQ multiplex PCR, and its TCRdb copy is limited to in-frame clones, with some not included. The table includes fewer than 200,000 clones, 88% detected once. The specimen was peripheral blood, collected 28 days after the second AZD1222 dose. This sequence originates from an adult who received the AZD1222 COVID-19 vaccine.

The DNA of the CDR3 is TGTGCCAGCTCACCCGGATTGGGCTCCCCGGCCGGGGAGCTGTTTTTT. Its translation: CASSPGLGSPAGELFF. V gene TRBV18 combines with J gene TRBJ2-2; D uncertain. V gave up 3 bases and J gave up 6 bases, with 17 bases separating them. The germline V gene has CDR1 KGHSH and CDR2 LQKENI. CDR3 length equals 16 residues.